This T cell receptor (beta chain) comes out of a study of chemoradiotherapy in HPV16-positive cancers. Repertoires were generated with immunoSEQ multiplex PCR, while TCRdb's copy carries only in-frame clones and drops some. The sample includes about 25,000 clones, 90% to 95% seen only once; the top ten take approximately 23%. The TCR sequence derives from a human donor with HPV-associated anogenital cancer. Sequencing used blood, obtained from a patient who underwent chemoradiotherapy.

The DNA for the CDR3 is TGTGCCAGCAGTTACTCGTCCCTCCTCACCGGGGAGCTGTTTTTT. Residues: CASSYSSLLTGELFF. V gene TRBV6-6 combines with J gene TRBJ2-2, with D unresolved. The V gene lost 0 bases and the J gene lost 4 bases, with 9 bases spanning the gap. The CDR3 is made up of 15 amino acids. The germline V gene has CDR1 MNHNY and CDR2 SVGAGI (reference sequence).